This TCR beta chain stems from a study of blood T cell repertoires in COVID-19. Study-wide background: PBMCs, B-cell-depleted T cells, or T cells were the source of the cDNA or gDNA that made up the material.

Measured with immunoSEQ multiplex PCR; TCRdb has only the in-frame clones, and not every one. The repertoire holds fewer than 120,000 clones, over 60% seen once, with about 3.8% in the top ten. Germline-derived CDR1 and CDR2 are LGHNA and YSLEER. V was pared by 1 base and J by 5 bases, with 12 bases between. CDR3 length equals 15 residues. Sequenced sample: peripheral blood. This TCR came from a woman older than 75 with acute or convalescent COVID-19. The chain has TRBV4-3 and TRBJ1-5, with unresolved D. CDR3 bases: TGCGCCAGCAGCCAAGTCCACAGTGCACATCAGCCCCAGCATTTT. It encodes CASSQVHSAHQPQHF.